The 16 T cell receptor beta chains in this list originate from one sample, sequenced in a study of blood T cell repertoires in COVID-19. TCRdb's table, derived via immunoSEQ multiplex PCR, lists solely in-frame clones and lacks some. The data show approximately 350,000 clones, around 90% seen once. Sequenced input: peripheral blood. The source of these receptors is a man in his forties with acute or convalescent COVID-19.

The V gene is TRBV3-1 (or the pseudogene TRBV3-2), the J gene TRBJ2-7; a possible D gene is TRBD1 (5 bases). This CDR3 comprises 15 residues. Trimming took 0 bases from V and 4 from J, leaving 13 bases between them. Germline-derived CDR1 and CDR2 are LGHDT and YNNKEL (reference sequence). The CDR3 nucleotides are TGTGCCAGCAGCCAAGATCTTGGGAAGGGGTACGAGCAGTACTTC. This gives the protein CASSQDLGKGYEQYF.

The J gene is TRBJ2-7, the V gene TRBV4-1, with D possibly TRBD2 on 5 matching bases. The V and J ends lost 1 base and 0 bases respectively, with 10 bases between them. CDR1 and CDR2 from the germline V gene are MGHRA and YSYEKL. CDR3 length equals 15 residues. The CDR3 here is CASSQASGGSYEQYF. CDR3 nucleotides: TGCGCCAGCAGCCAAGCCAGCGGCGGCTCCTACGAGCAGTACTTC.

The rearrangement uses TRBV9 and TRBJ2-6; TRBD1 aligns across 7 bases. The CDR3 contains 20 residues. The junction had 13 bases not matched to a gene; V was cut back by 0 bases and J by 1 base. CDR1 and CDR2 from the germline V gene are SGDLS and YYNGEE. The CDR3 nucleotides are TGTGCCAGCAGCGTAGATTCTTTGGTTAACAGGGGATCTGGGGCCAACGTCCTGACTTTC. Amino acid sequence: CASSVDSLVNRGSGANVLTF.

This clone was detected ten times or more. The chain uses TRBV19 and TRBJ1-2; 8 positions match TRBD1. The length of the CDR3 is 18 residues. The germline V gene encodes CDR1 LNHDA and CDR2 SQIVND (reference sequence). Trimming at V came to 6 bases and at J to 4 bases, leaving 19 bases not matched to a gene. The CDR3 DNA reads TGTGCCAGTAGCCCCGAGGGGGGACAGGTCGCGGATGCCTATGGCTACACCTTC. Protein sequence: CASSPEGGQVADAYGYTF.

This chain connects TRBV20-1 to TRBJ1-3; 9 nucleotides agree with TRBD1. The ends lost 3 bases at V and 0 bases at J; junction bases unmatched: 12. Germline CDR1 and CDR2: DFQATT and SNEGSKA (reference sequence). The CDR3 has 18 residues. DNA for the CDR3: TGCAGTGCTAGTTGTGGGACAGGGATTAATTGCTCTGGAAACACCATATATTTT. Amino acids: CSASCGTGINCSGNTIYF.

The CDR3 sequence: CASQGGPGNTIYF. As DNA, the CDR3 is TGTGCCAGCCAAGGGGGCCCTGGAAACACCATATATTTT. This chain links TRBV6-5 with TRBJ1-3, with 7 bases that match TRBD1. The CDR3 loop spans 13 amino acids. CDR1 is MNHEY and CDR2 is SVGAGI in the germline V gene. Germline trimming cut 8 bases from V and 2 bases from J; bases unmatched to any gene: 3.

This chain connects TRBV4-3 to TRBJ1-2; 7 bases are shared with TRBD1. Per the germline V gene, CDR1 is LGHNA and CDR2 is YSLEER. This CDR3 spans 15 amino acids. The V gene end was trimmed by 3 bases and the J gene end by 4 bases; junction bases not matched to a gene: 8. CDR3 in amino acids: CASSQARGIGYGYTF. CDR3 coding DNA: TGCGCCAGCAGCCAGGCCAGGGGGATCGGCTATGGCTACACCTTC.

The chain joins TRBV4-1 to TRBJ2-2; TRBD2 matches at 10 bases. In germline, CDR1 is MGHRA, CDR2 YSYEKL. This CDR3 comprises 17 residues. V trimming: 1 base; J trimming: 4 bases; junction bases outside the gene matches: 6. The CDR3 nucleotides read TGCGCCAGCAGCCAAGCTAGCGGGGGTGGGGGCACCGGGGAGCTGTTTTTT. Amino acids: CASSQASGGGGTGELFF.

This clone was seen just once. The V gene is TRBV5-1, the J gene TRBJ1-2, with unresolved D. This CDR3 spans 13 amino acids. Germline V gene data show CDR1 as SGHRS and CDR2 as YFSETQ. The V end lost 0 bases, the J end lost 6 bases, and 9 bases lay between the germline ends. CDR3 residues: CASSLVGGDGYTF. The CDR3 DNA is TGCGCCAGCAGCTTGGTGGGAGGTGATGGCTACACCTTC.

This clone was seen repeatedly, ten times or more. The rearrangement joins TRBV6-6 to TRBJ2-7, with D tentatively TRBD1 (6 bases). Trimming stripped 3 bases from V and 12 bases from J, with 15 bases between. The CDR3 is made up of 12 amino acids. The germline V gene has CDR1 MNHNY and CDR2 SVGAGI (reference sequence). DNA of the CDR3: TGTGCCAGCAGTTATTCCGGACAGCACTTGTACTTC. It encodes CASSYSGQHLYF.

CDR3 region: CASSPQAGGRFNEQFF. The DNA for the CDR3 is TGTGCCAGCTCACCCCAGGCGGGGGGGCGGTTCAATGAGCAGTTCTTC. The chain carries TRBV18 and TRBJ2-1; TRBD2 agrees at 9 bases. The CDR3 consists of 16 residues. Germline CDR1 KGHSH, CDR2 LQKENI. V was clipped by 3 bases and J by 6 bases; unmatched bases: 9.

V and J are TRBV5-6 and TRBJ2-7, with D possibly being TRBD2 (5 bases). Germline CDR1 is SGHDT and CDR2 is YYEEEE. With 4 bases removed from V and 6 bases from J, the gap between germline ends came to 17 bases. The CDR3 contains 14 residues. CDR3 sequence (DNA): TGTGCCAGCAGCCAGACCTACCAACGGGGCGAGCAGTACTTC. It encodes CASSQTYQRGEQYF.

V and J are TRBV19 and TRBJ2-7, with 9 bases matching TRBD1. This CDR3 region has 14 residues. V shed 5 bases, J shed 7 bases, and the junction held 9 bases outside the gene matches. Germline-derived CDR1 and CDR2 are LNHDA and SQIVND (reference sequence). In DNA, the CDR3 is TGTGCCAGTAGTCGACAGGGGGAATCATCTGAGCAGTACTTC. It encodes CASSRQGESSEQYF.

The chain joins TRBV7-9 to TRBJ2-7; 10 bases line up with TRBD1. CDR3 length equals 15 residues. Germline V gives CDR1 SEHNR, CDR2 FQNEAQ (reference sequence). Trimming at V came to 5 bases and at J to 4 bases, leaving 8 bases not matched to a gene. CDR3 DNA: TGTGCCAGCAGCCGGGGACAGGGGATTAGGTACGAGCAGTACTTC. It translates to CASSRGQGIRYEQYF.

The chain uses TRBV7-9 and TRBJ2-2; the D gene is possibly TRBD2 (5 bases). The CDR3 sequence is 15 residues long. Trimming shortened V by 2 bases and J by 4 bases, and 11 bases separated the two germline ends. CDR1 and CDR2 from the germline V gene are SEHNR and FQNEAQ (reference sequence). CDR3 sequence: CASSLLRLSTGELFF. CDR3 nucleotides: TGTGCCAGCAGCTTACTGAGACTAAGCACCGGGGAGCTGTTTTTT.

This clone was counted at least ten times. This chain links TRBV6-5 with TRBJ2-2; D is possibly TRBD1 (7 bases). Germline V gives CDR1 MNHEY, CDR2 SVGAGI. The V and J ends lost 2 bases and 2 bases respectively, with 9 bases between them. CDR3 length: 15 amino acids. CDR3 sequence reads: CASSYGGGNTGELFF. In DNA form, the CDR3 reads TGTGCCAGCAGTTACGGAGGGGGCAACACCGGGGAGCTGTTTTTT.